This T cell receptor beta chain was sequenced in a study of blood T cell repertoires in COVID-19 (dated by TCRdb to about 2020). Context from the whole study: Samples covering the acute and convalescent phases of COVID-19 were provided by collaborators in the United States, Italy and Spain. A freely available public database, intended as a resource for researchers studying the immune response to SARS-CoV-2, is where the repertoires were released. The prospective study material was composed of cDNA or gDNA derived from T cells, B-cell-depleted T cells, or PBMCs. Nearly every sample came with metadata listing a de-identified subject ID, COVID-19 status, age in years and sex. Deeply sampled blood TCRbeta repertoires from subjects exposed to, actively infected with, or recovered from COVID-19 were included in the dataset. Where HLA class I and class II types were available, the types were taken from metadata supplied by the sample provider, not from assay-based typing. Samples were obtained from the ongoing ImmuneRACE study (first 160 participants) and from some 1,200 subjects provided by 6 global collaborators. Study-wide findings and limitations: Clinical and demographic metadata were provided uncurated, with the amount varying by source and participant.

In the prospective study, participants were about 18 to 90 years old, resided in 24 geographic areas of the United States, and were enrolled through a virtual design. To assign participants to cohorts, the prospective study relied on clinical history that participants themselves reported in a screening survey and a study questionnaire. In the prospective study, whole blood, serum and a nasopharyngeal or oropharyngeal swab were collected from each participant by mobile phlebotomists. Additional blood draws and questionnaires over an approximately 2-month period could optionally be provided by prospective study participants. Prospective study blood samples were shipped either frozen or at room temperature before DNA extraction. CDR1 and CDR2 are drawn from the germline V gene: MNHEY, SVGAGI. V is shortened by 6 bases, J by 4 bases, and the region joining them spans 10 bases. Inclusive of the bounding cysteine and phenylalanine, the CDR3 is 14 residues long. Of all the DNA, just the CDR3 is kept, 42 bases in frame from base 1.

For this clone: Its antigen target is currently unknown. No quality values exist for individual bases; no much larger clone is one base distant.

TCRbeta CDR3 regions were amplified from genomic DNA by means of the immunoSEQ Assay, a bias-controlled multiplex PCR. Processing in the source paper ran as follows. Nucleated cell counts per sample were estimated from amplification of reference gene primers within the assay. To quantify the absolute abundance of each unique TCRbeta CDR3 rearrangement, sequence reads were collapsed and filtered. For each sample, productive Simpson clonality was calculated as the square root of Simpson's diversity index across productive rearrangements. In TCRdb, the immuneACCESS table is reduced to in-frame sequences with V and J assigned. These tables do not hold every clone; where another copy was compared, an unresolved V gene accounts for under half, and the others remain unexplained. V, J and clone size reflect that table, while D and trimming were determined from the DNA. The sample has approximately 260,000 clones on record, around 80% of them singletons. Of the sample, roughly 4% falls within the top ten clones.

Here the chain combines TRBV6-5 and TRBJ2-6, with a tentative D gene TRBD1 over 5 matching bases. This TCR came from a man younger than 40 with acute COVID-19. Sequencing was carried out using PBMCs or T cells enriched from blood (not recorded which). The CDR3 sequence is CASRRPGGANVLTF. The DNA is as follows: TGTGCCAGCAGGCGGCCAGGGGGGGCCAACGTCCTGACTTTC.